Shown below are 26 T cell receptor beta chains from a single sample sequenced in a study of CD8 T cells in ankylosing spondylitis (dated by TCRdb to about 2017). The library was generated by 5' RACE. Reads for this sample came from an Illumina HiSeq 2500. The public reads were reanalyzed by TCRdb: fastp trimming at Q25, MiXCR alignment, in-frame beta chains only. Duplicate CDR3 protein sequences are folded into a single record with the most common DNA and genes. The sample records 120,000 to 150,000 distinct CDR3 sequences, 8% to 9% of which are singletons. The ten top clones hold 7.3% of the sample. The sample was synovial fluid, either unsorted or a sorted T cell fraction (not recorded which). The receptors here all came from a male donor with ankylosing spondylitis.

This clonotype was recorded many times. This chain joins TRBV20-1 and TRBJ1-1; D is ambiguous. There are 15 residues in the CDR3. The V gene's germline CDR1 is DFQATT and CDR2 SNEGSKA (reference sequence). V was shortened by 1 base and J by 5 bases, with 17 bases between the two germline ends. The CDR3 DNA reads as TGCAGTGCTAGAGGATCGGTGACCGCGGGTACTGAAGCTTTCTTT. It yields the protein CSARGSVTAGTEAFF.

This clonotype occurred a few times. The CDR3 sequence is CASTRRGTTDTQYF. CDR3 sequence (DNA): TGTGCCAGCACTCGCAGGGGGACCACAGATACGCAGTATTTT. The chain employs TRBV6-1 and TRBJ2-3; TRBD1 matches 7 bases. Germline V gene sequence: CDR1 MNHNS, CDR2 SASEGT. This CDR3 contains 14 residues. V trimming: 7 bases; J trimming: 2 bases; junction bases outside the gene matches: 6.

The chain recombines TRBV7-9 with TRBJ2-7; D possibly matches TRBD1 or TRBD2 (5 bases each). This CDR3 spans 14 amino acids. Germline assignment: CDR1 SEHNR and CDR2 FQNEAQ (reference sequence). Trimming removed 1 base from V and 5 bases from J, with 12 bases in between. The CDR3 region has the DNA TGTGCCAGCAGCTTAGTTGGGGGATCCAACGAGCAGTACTTC. It is translated as CASSLVGGSNEQYF.

This clonotype was observed at least ten times. This chain links TRBV7-2 with TRBJ2-7; the D gene could be TRBD1 or TRBD2 (6 bases each). Germline CDR1 reads SGHTA; CDR2 reads FQGNSA. Trimming removed 1 base from V and 4 bases from J, with 20 bases in between. There are 17 residues in the CDR3. The CDR3 nucleotides are TGTGCCAGCAGCTTAGACTATGCTGGGGGGCCGCCTTACGAGCAGTACTTC. Protein: CASSLDYAGGPPYEQYF. The whole variable domain, filled in from reference TRBV7-2 and TRBJ2-7, reads GAGVSQSPSNKVTEKGKDVELRCDPISGHTALYWYRQSLGQGLEFLIYFQGNSAPDKSGLPSDRFSAERTGGSVSTLTIQRTQQEDSAVYLCASSLDYAGGPPYEQYFGPGTRLTVT.

The V and J genes are TRBV21-1 and TRBJ1-2; TRBD1, the D gene given by the table, was not confirmed from the DNA. TRBV21-1 is a listed pseudogene. This CDR3 comprises 14 residues. CDR3 loop: CASSKGPGSNGYTF. The CDR3 region has the DNA TGTGCCAGCAGCAAAGGCCCAGGGTCGAATGGCTACACCTTC.

The sample holds many counts of this clonotype. In DNA, the CDR3 is TGTGCCAGCAGAGGTGTGGCAGCTAGCACAGATACGCAGTATTTT. Its translation is CASRGVAASTDTQYF. This chain joins TRBV6-1 and TRBJ2-3; D not certain. The CDR3 extends over 15 amino acids. Trimming removed 6 bases from V and 0 bases from J, with 13 bases in between. Germline values: CDR1 MNHNS, CDR2 SASEGT.

The chain carries TRBV6-2 or TRBV6-3 and TRBJ2-1; D unresolved. CDR3 length: 13 residues. V dropped 1 base and J dropped 4 bases, with 5 bases sitting between them. Per the germline V gene, CDR1 is MNHEY and CDR2 is SVGEGT. The CDR3 DNA reads TGTGCCAGCAGTTACTATAGATACAATGAGCAGTTCTTC. It yields the protein CASSYYRYNEQFF.

This clonotype was seen a few times. The chain uses TRBV7-2 and TRBJ2-1; possibly TRBD2 for D (6 bases). Trimming removed 4 bases from V and 10 bases from J, with 23 bases in between. The CDR3 has 16 amino acids. Germline values: CDR1 SGHTA, CDR2 FQGNSA. The CDR3 sequence is CASSSTILLARGEQFF. In DNA form, the CDR3 reads TGTGCCAGCAGCTCTACTATACTACTAGCCCGAGGGGAGCAGTTCTTC.

This clonotype has just a few counts. The chain carries TRBV16 and TRBJ2-7; D might be TRBD2 (6 bases). CDR1 is KGHSY, CDR2 FQNENV, per germline. This CDR3 has 15 residues. V shed 4 bases and J shed 5 bases, with 18 bases lying between them. CDR3 sequence reads: CASSLRAGRVNEQYF. The CDR3 bases are TGTGCCAGCAGCCTTCGCGCGGGAAGGGTGAACGAGCAGTACTTC.

Comments on this clonotype: One end of the junction fails to match germline, which may point to a read error. This chain joins TRBV20-1 and TRBJ2-5; 7 bases are shared with TRBD2. The CDR3 contains 12 residues. Germline V gene lookup returns CDR1 DFQATT and CDR2 SNEGSKA (reference sequence). The CDR3 DNA is TGCAGTGCCAGAGCGGGGTTTGAGACCCAGTACTTC. Encoded protein: CSARAGFETQYF.

In its sample, this clonotype was seen many times. The chain employs TRBV30 and TRBJ1-1; D remains ambiguous. The germline V gene has CDR1 GTSNPN and CDR2 SVGIG (reference sequence). This CDR3 is built from 12 residues. V was trimmed by 0 bases and J by 10 bases, leaving 12 bases between them. In DNA, the CDR3 is TGTGCCTGGAGTGTGAACTCCCCGGGAGCTTTCTTT. Amino acids: CAWSVNSPGAFF.

The rearrangement joins TRBV7-2 to TRBJ2-5; possibly TRBD2 for D (6 bases). V was pared by 4 bases and J by 2 bases, with 11 bases between. CDR1 is SGHTA, CDR2 FQGNSA, per germline. The CDR3 sequence is 14 residues long. CDR3 loop: CASSSRGSQETQYF. CDR3 sequence (DNA): TGTGCCAGCAGCTCCCGGGGGTCTCAAGAGACCCAGTACTTC.

The chain carries TRBV11-2 and TRBJ1-6; maybe TRBD1 (6 bases). Germline V gene data show CDR1 as SGHAT and CDR2 as FQNNGV. Trimming left V 6 bases short and J 8 bases short, with 17 bases between. This CDR3 spans 15 amino acids. CDR3 sequence reads: CASSARGGLDSPLHF. CDR3 DNA sequence: TGTGCCAGCAGTGCACGAGGGGGACTGGATTCACCCCTCCACTTT.

This clonotype was detected ten times or more. The J gene is TRBJ1-1, the V gene TRBV20-1, with 9 bases identical to TRBD1. The junction had 1 base not matched to a gene; V was cut back by 3 bases and J by 5 bases. Germline V gene data show CDR1 as DFQATT and CDR2 as SNEGSKA (reference sequence). The CDR3 is 12 residues long. This chain's CDR3 is CSARTGGTEAFF. The CDR3 DNA reads as TGCAGTGCTAGGACAGGGGGAACTGAAGCTTTCTTT.

In this sample, this clonotype turned up many times. The J gene is TRBJ2-5, the V gene TRBV28, with TRBD1 matching over 8 bases. Germline trimming cut 5 bases from V and 4 bases from J; bases unmatched to any gene: 3. The CDR3 has 13 amino acids. Per germline, CDR1 MDHEN and CDR2 SYDVKM. The chain's CDR3 is CASSGTGPETQYF. Written as DNA, the CDR3 is TGTGCCAGCAGTGGGACAGGACCAGAGACCCAGTACTTC.

V is TRBV5-1 and J is TRBJ1-4, with a weak D call TRBD1 (6 bases). Trimming took 3 bases from V and 2 from J, leaving 8 bases between them. CDR3 length equals 14 residues. Germline CDR1 and CDR2: SGHRS and YFSETQ. The CDR3 region has the DNA TGCGCCAGCAGCTCGGACAGTACTAATGAAAAACTGTTTTTT. Translating it yields CASSSDSTNEKLFF.

This clonotype was detected ten times or more. The chain employs TRBV6-1 and TRBJ1-4; 10 nucleotides match TRBD1. Germline V gene data show CDR1 as MNHNS and CDR2 as SASEGT. This CDR3 has 14 residues. Unmatched junction bases numbered 5, after V lost 6 bases and J lost 7 bases. The CDR3 is CASSFGQGVEKLFF. The CDR3 bases are TGTGCCAGCAGCTTCGGACAGGGGGTTGAAAAACTGTTTTTT.

This clonotype was recorded many times. V is TRBV7-2 and J is TRBJ2-7; 9 bases agree with TRBD1. After removal of 1 base from V and 4 bases from J, the junction contained 8 bases not matched to a gene. CDR1 SGHTA and CDR2 FQGNSA come from the germline V gene. The CDR3 totals 16 residues. The CDR3 DNA reads TGTGCCAGCAGCTTAGAACCGGGACAGGGTACGTACGAGCAGTACTTC. Encoded protein: CASSLEPGQGTYEQYF.

The rearrangement links TRBV18 to TRBJ1-6, with D possibly being TRBD1 (5 bases). From germline, CDR1 is KGHSH and CDR2 LQKENI. CDR3 length: 14 residues. The ends were cut back, 2 bases at V and 8 bases at J, with 10 bases in the middle. CDR3 sequence (DNA): TGTGCCAGCTCACCAACAGGACGTGATTCACCCCTCCACTTT. Its translation: CASSPTGRDSPLHF.

This clonotype was observed many times. V usage is TRBV6-2 or TRBV6-3 and J usage is TRBJ2-1; D gene unclear. The CDR3 sequence is 14 residues long. The germline V gene has CDR1 MNHEY and CDR2 SVGEGT. Trimming stripped 6 bases from V and 7 bases from J, with 16 bases between. CDR3 in DNA: TGTGCCAGCAGCCGGAGAAGTTCCGGGAATGAGCAGTTCTTC. Translating it yields CASSRRSSGNEQFF.

This clonotype was detected ten times or more. The rearrangement links TRBV5-1 to TRBJ2-1; no clear D gene. V gave up 4 bases and J gave up 6 bases, with 8 bases separating them. Germline values: CDR1 SGHRS, CDR2 YFSETQ. This CDR3 is 12 amino acids long. The CDR3 nucleotides read TGCGCCAGCAGCGAACCACCCAATGAGCAGTTCTTC. This translates into CASSEPPNEQFF.

This clonotype was recorded many times. V and J are TRBV7-9 and TRBJ2-2; TRBD1 aligns across 10 bases. V lost 3 bases to trimming and J lost 4 bases; unmatched junction nucleotides: 5. The CDR3 contains 16 residues. CDR1 is SEHNR and CDR2 is FQNEAQ in the germline V gene (reference sequence). CDR3 sequence reads: CASSFDRGRSTGELFF. CDR3 sequence (DNA): TGTGCCAGCAGCTTCGACAGGGGGCGTTCCACCGGGGAGCTGTTTTTT. Full variable domain (outside the CDR3, taken from reference TRBV7-9 and TRBJ2-2): DTGVSQNPRHKITKRGQNVTFRCDPISEHNRLYWYRQTLGQGPEFLTYFQNEAQLEKSRLLSDRFSAERPKGSFSTLEIQRTEQGDSAMYLCASSFDRGRSTGELFFGEGSRLTVL.

By proportion, this clonotype is medium-sized (0.01 to 0.1%). This sequence joins TRBV6-2 or TRBV6-3 and TRBJ2-7, with a tentative D call TRBD1 (5 bases). V dropped 0 bases and J dropped 4 bases, with 10 bases sitting between them. Looked up from germline, CDR1 is MNHEY and CDR2 is SVGEGT. CDR3 length: 14 amino acids. CDR3 in amino acids: CASSYSTDSYEQYF. In DNA, the CDR3 is TGTGCCAGCAGTTACTCGACAGATAGTTACGAGCAGTACTTC.

There are a few counts of this clonotype. V usage is TRBV4-2 and J usage is TRBJ1-1; D unresolved. The CDR3 extends over 13 amino acids. V gave up 1 base and J gave up 6 bases, with 9 bases separating them. CDR1 is LGHNA and CDR2 is YNFKEQ in the germline V gene. The CDR3 nucleotides are TGTGCCAGCAGCCAAGTTGATCTCGCTGAAGCTTTCTTT. It yields the protein CASSQVDLAEAFF.

Written as DNA, the CDR3 is TGCAGTGCTAGCATAGAGAACACTGAAGCTTTCTTT. Translation: CSASIENTEAFF. The rearrangement links TRBV20-1 to TRBJ1-1; no clear D gene. CDR1 and CDR2 (germline): DFQATT, SNEGSKA (reference sequence). The CDR3 is 12 amino acids. The V end lost 3 bases, the J end lost 1 base, and 6 bases lay between the germline ends.

V and J are TRBV7-9 and TRBJ2-7; 8 positions agree with TRBD1. Germline lookup yields CDR1 SEHNR and CDR2 FQNEAQ (reference sequence). J lost 5 bases, V lost 3 bases, and 6 bases had no gene match. The CDR3 spans 14 residues. The DNA for the CDR3 is TGTGCCAGCAGCTTTGACAGGGGTTCGCACGAGCAGTACTTC. Protein product: CASSFDRGSHEQYF.